This T cell receptor (beta chain) was recorded in a study of control samples from healthy donors and cancer patients. Repertoires were generated with immunoSEQ multiplex PCR, while TCRdb's copy carries only in-frame clones and drops some. The profile shows 110,000 to 150,000 clones, about 85% of them singletons. V was trimmed by 6 bases and J by 6 bases, leaving 12 bases between them. The CDR3 has 13 residues. The germline V gene encodes CDR1 MNHEY and CDR2 SVGAGI. V gene TRBV6-5 combines with J gene TRBJ2-1; no clear D. The sequence was obtained from a woman aged 30 to 39 in good health. The material sequenced was blood. CDR3 amino acids: CASSGTLPNEQFF. The CDR3 region has the DNA TGTGCCAGCAGCGGTACCCTGCCCAATGAGCAGTTCTTC.